The rows below give T cell receptor beta chains drawn from one sample of a study of a mutant IDH1 vaccine in newly diagnosed glioma. The method was immunoSEQ multiplex PCR; TCRdb's version includes in-frame clones alone and lacks a portion of them. Among roughly 34,000 clones listed, around nine tenths were seen once. These receptors' antigens are unknown. The input for sequencing was PBMCs, taken from a glioma patient whose treatment included an IDH1 peptide vaccine. The receptor source for this set is a woman under 40 with glioma. Each CDR3 is given with its conserved first and last residue. The order of the fields is clone size, V gene, J gene, D gene, CDR3 DNA, CDR3 protein. D genes are given only for firm matches. Size is stated for part of the rows, as once, few or many counts, or as a class when the clone is expanded.

clone_size: NA
v_call: TRBV25-1
j_call: TRBJ1-1
d_call: TRBD1
cdr3_nt: TGTGCCAGTCGGGGACAGGGAGGAAACACTGAAGCTTTCTTT
cdr3_aa: CASRGQGGNTEAFF

clone_size: NA
v_call: TRBV7-6
j_call: TRBJ2-7
d_call: TRBD2
cdr3_nt: TGTGCCAGCAGCCTCAGCACCGGACTAGCATTCGGCGAGCAGTACTTC
cdr3_aa: CASSLSTGLAFGEQYF

clone_size: medium-sized
v_call: TRBV10-1
j_call: TRBJ2-7
d_call: NA
cdr3_nt: TGCGCCAGCAGTGGTGGTAGCGGCCCCTACGAGCAGTACTTC
cdr3_aa: CASSGGSGPYEQYF

clone_size: NA
v_call: TRBV20-1
j_call: TRBJ2-1
d_call: NA
cdr3_nt: TGCAGTGCTAGAGACAATGAGCAGTTCTTC
cdr3_aa: CSARDNEQFF

clone_size: once
v_call: TRBV7-2
j_call: TRBJ2-1
d_call: TRBD2
cdr3_nt: TGTGCCAGCACCCGGGCTAGCGGTAATGAGCAGTTCTTC
cdr3_aa: CASTRASGNEQFF

clone_size: NA
v_call: TRBV6-5
j_call: TRBJ1-3
d_call: NA
cdr3_nt: TGTGCCAGCAGTTCGGGCCGGCAAGTATCTGGAAACACCATATATTTT
cdr3_aa: CASSSGRQVSGNTIYF

clone_size: NA
v_call: TRBV7-2
j_call: TRBJ1-3
d_call: TRBD1
cdr3_nt: TGTGCCAGCAGCGCCGACAGGGCTGGAAACACCATATATTTT
cdr3_aa: CASSADRAGNTIYF

clone_size: NA
v_call: TRBV7-7
j_call: TRBJ2-2
d_call: NA
cdr3_nt: TGTGCTAGCAGCTTTGGAGGGGCCGGGGAGCTGTTTTTT
cdr3_aa: CASSFGGAGELFF

clone_size: NA
v_call: TRBV29-1
j_call: TRBJ2-5
d_call: NA
cdr3_nt: TGCAGCGCCCAAGGGACGGTCCAAGAGACCCAGTACTTC
cdr3_aa: CSAQGTVQETQYF

clone_size: NA
v_call: TRBV7-2
j_call: TRBJ2-5
d_call: NA
cdr3_nt: TGTGCCAGCAGCTTAGGGACCAGTCAAGAGACCCAGTACTTC
cdr3_aa: CASSLGTSQETQYF

clone_size: NA
v_call: TRBV5-1
j_call: TRBJ2-7
d_call: TRBD1
cdr3_nt: TGCGCCAGCACTCCCGGGACAGGCTACGAGCAGTACTTC
cdr3_aa: CASTPGTGYEQYF

clone_size: NA
v_call: TRBV5-1
j_call: TRBJ2-2
d_call: TRBD2
cdr3_nt: TGCGCCAGCAGCTTGGCACCCTTTAGCGGGGGATCCGGGGAGCTGTTTTTT
cdr3_aa: CASSLAPFSGGSGELFF

clone_size: NA
v_call: TRBV25-1
j_call: TRBJ1-2
d_call: TRBD1
cdr3_nt: TGTGCCAGCAGTGCCCCGGACAGGGGCTATGGCTACACCTTC
cdr3_aa: CASSAPDRGYGYTF

clone_size: NA
v_call: TRBV6-5
j_call: TRBJ1-1
d_call: TRBD1
cdr3_nt: TGTGCCAGCAGCTTGGGACAGACGAACACTGAAGCTTTCTTT
cdr3_aa: CASSLGQTNTEAFF